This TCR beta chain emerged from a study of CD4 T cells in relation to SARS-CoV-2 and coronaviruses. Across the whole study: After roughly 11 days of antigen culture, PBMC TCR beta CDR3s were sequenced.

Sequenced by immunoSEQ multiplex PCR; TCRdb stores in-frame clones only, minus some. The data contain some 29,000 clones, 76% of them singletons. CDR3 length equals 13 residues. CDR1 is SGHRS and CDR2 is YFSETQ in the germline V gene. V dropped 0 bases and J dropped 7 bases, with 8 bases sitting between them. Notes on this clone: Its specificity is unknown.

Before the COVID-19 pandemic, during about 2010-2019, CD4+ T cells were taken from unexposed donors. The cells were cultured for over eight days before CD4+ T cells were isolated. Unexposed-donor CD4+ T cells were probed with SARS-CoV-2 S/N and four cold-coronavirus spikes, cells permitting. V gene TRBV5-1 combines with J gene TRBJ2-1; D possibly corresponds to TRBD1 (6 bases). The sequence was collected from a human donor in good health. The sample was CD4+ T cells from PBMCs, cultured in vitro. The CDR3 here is CASSLGQGNEQFF. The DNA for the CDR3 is TGCGCCAGCAGCTTGGGCCAGGGGAATGAGCAGTTCTTC.